This TCR beta chain was obtained from a study of blood T cell repertoires in COVID-19. Looking at the study overall: Italy, Spain and the United States were the sources of the convalescent and acute COVID-19 samples. T cells, B-cell-depleted T cells, or PBMCs provided the cDNA or gDNA that served as material.

This CDR3 region has 14 residues. Germline V lookup: CDR1 KGHSH, CDR2 LQKENI. Trimming took 3 bases from V and 4 from J; bases not matched to a gene: 1. Per the study methods: Amplified reference gene primers provided the basis for estimating nucleated cell counts. The data were produced by immunoSEQ multiplex PCR, yet TCRdb's version contains in-frame clones alone and is incomplete. The V and J calls and clone size are taken from that table; D and trimming were inferred from the DNA. The data contain about 210,000 clones, approximately 89% of them singletons. This clone has just a few counts. Different DNA sequences within this sample yield the same CDR3.

Sequenced sample: peripheral blood. The origin of this receptor is a woman aged 40 to 50 with acute or convalescent COVID-19. The chain couples TRBV18 to TRBJ1-1; 11 nucleotides agree with TRBD1. The CDR3 sequence: CASSPGTGGTEAFF. As DNA, the CDR3 is TGTGCCAGCTCACCGGGGACAGGGGGCACTGAAGCTTTCTTT.